The rows below give T cell receptor beta chains drawn from one sample of a study of spatial heterogeneity in lung cancer. From the 5' RACE reads, TCRdb called clonotypes with MiXCR, one entry per CDR3 protein. The table has some 10,000 distinct CDR3 sequences, approximately 5% seen once. The source material was lung tumor tissue, sampled at surgery. Receptors were obtained from a female donor with early-stage non-small cell lung cancer. CDR3s include the opening cysteine and the closing phenylalanine or tryptophan. Fields, in order: V gene, J gene, CDR3 protein.

v_call: TRBV6-6
j_call: TRBJ1-1
cdr3_aa: CASSGRQGANTEAFF

v_call: TRBV7-9
j_call: TRBJ2-7
cdr3_aa: CASSTDVARYEQYF

v_call: TRBV12-3/TRBV12-4
j_call: TRBJ1-2
cdr3_aa: CASCLRGHRGYGYTF

v_call: TRBV5-4
j_call: TRBJ2-1
cdr3_aa: CASSLAPVNEQFF

v_call: TRBV28
j_call: TRBJ2-1
cdr3_aa: CASSVYLSSYNEQFF

v_call: TRBV27
j_call: TRBJ1-5
cdr3_aa: CASSEEVNQPQHF

v_call: TRBV11-2
j_call: TRBJ1-3
cdr3_aa: CASSLRVGDTIYF

v_call: TRBV6-1
j_call: TRBJ1-1
cdr3_aa: CASIKRGEAFF

v_call: TRBV29-1
j_call: TRBJ2-7
cdr3_aa: CSVLTGGYEQYF

v_call: TRBV20-1
j_call: TRBJ2-3
cdr3_aa: CSAPNSASTDTQYF

v_call: TRBV30
j_call: TRBJ1-1
cdr3_aa: CAWSSRQGDTEAFF

v_call: TRBV5-1
j_call: TRBJ2-7
cdr3_aa: CASSLEAGNLYEQYF

v_call: TRBV10-3
j_call: TRBJ1-5
cdr3_aa: CALLVKASNQPQHF

v_call: TRBV6-5
j_call: TRBJ1-1
cdr3_aa: CASSYSGQAAGTEAFF

v_call: TRBV28
j_call: TRBJ2-5
cdr3_aa: CASSSPRLAGLETQYF

v_call: TRBV4-1
j_call: TRBJ2-3
cdr3_aa: CASSLPPDNTDTQYF

v_call: TRBV6-6
j_call: TRBJ1-3
cdr3_aa: CASKFPGPSGNTIYF

v_call: TRBV9
j_call: TRBJ1-2
cdr3_aa: CASSSPPYGGFLDYGYTF

v_call: TRBV6-6
j_call: TRBJ1-5
cdr3_aa: CASSARDRANQPQHF

v_call: TRBV18
j_call: TRBJ1-1
cdr3_aa: CASSLTDNREAFF

v_call: TRBV27
j_call: TRBJ2-7
cdr3_aa: CASMEGPYEQYF

v_call: TRBV7-2
j_call: TRBJ2-1
cdr3_aa: CASSSTPTGQFF

v_call: TRBV20-1
j_call: TRBJ2-7
cdr3_aa: CSANPLSGHTYEQYF

v_call: TRBV7-8
j_call: TRBJ2-5
cdr3_aa: CASSLQVFGRQETQYF

v_call: TRBV10-3
j_call: TRBJ2-5
cdr3_aa: CASKGGETQYF

v_call: TRBV9
j_call: TRBJ2-5
cdr3_aa: CASSVAVGGGETQYF

v_call: TRBV7-3
j_call: TRBJ1-5
cdr3_aa: CASSSDRDQPQHF

v_call: TRBV24-1
j_call: TRBJ2-5
cdr3_aa: CATSRGLAGEETQYF

v_call: TRBV7-8
j_call: TRBJ1-4
cdr3_aa: CASSLTGRGEKLFF

v_call: TRBV9
j_call: TRBJ2-5
cdr3_aa: CASSVGGSQETQYF

v_call: TRBV25-1
j_call: TRBJ1-2
cdr3_aa: CASNRYDDYGYTF

v_call: TRBV18
j_call: TRBJ2-6
cdr3_aa: CASSSQGDGANVLTF

v_call: TRBV4-2
j_call: TRBJ2-4
cdr3_aa: CASSQDRAGKNIQYF

v_call: TRBV29-1
j_call: TRBJ1-2
cdr3_aa: CSVGQAGYTF

v_call: TRBV24-1
j_call: TRBJ2-5
cdr3_aa: CATSEGGRETQYF

v_call: TRBV7-6
j_call: TRBJ2-1
cdr3_aa: CASSLDRNSYNEQFF

v_call: TRBV12-3/TRBV12-4
j_call: TRBJ2-3
cdr3_aa: CASSEAGAGTDTQYF

v_call: TRBV6-2/TRBV6-3
j_call: TRBJ2-7
cdr3_aa: CASRWDPYEQYF

v_call: TRBV7-2
j_call: TRBJ1-2
cdr3_aa: CASSLVSQGYTF

v_call: TRBV3-1
j_call: TRBJ1-6
cdr3_aa: CASSQLSSPLHF

v_call: TRBV19
j_call: TRBJ1-5
cdr3_aa: CASSIAINQPQHF

v_call: TRBV27
j_call: TRBJ2-1
cdr3_aa: CASSFDGINEQFF

v_call: TRBV7-9
j_call: TRBJ2-7
cdr3_aa: CASSLEAGYEQYF

v_call: TRBV2
j_call: TRBJ2-7
cdr3_aa: CASSEDESNYEQYF

v_call: TRBV3-1
j_call: TRBJ2-3
cdr3_aa: CASSPQELTSTDTQYF

v_call: TRBV7-9
j_call: TRBJ2-1
cdr3_aa: CASSFISGSEFF

v_call: TRBV20-1
j_call: TRBJ1-6
cdr3_aa: CSARAKGSPLHF